Listed below are T cell receptor beta chains from one sample, sequenced in a study of T cells after yellow fever vaccination. MiXCR, applied by TCRdb to the 5' RACE reads, yields one record per CDR3 protein. The sample holds 300,000 to 350,000 distinct CDR3 sequences; 4% to 5.5% are singletons and the top ten take approximately 19%. The specimen comprised PBMCs, sampled 15 days after the yellow fever booster vaccination. These receptors came from a man aged 18 to 29 who received the YFV17D yellow fever vaccine. CDR3s include the opening cysteine and the closing phenylalanine or tryptophan. The D gene is left open where the match is weak. Rows give clone size only sometimes, using once, few, many, or a class for an expanded clone.

clone_size | j_call | d_call | v_call | cdr3_aa | cdr3_nt
. | TRBJ1-1 | . | TRBV2 | CASSERGEAFF | TGTGCCAGCAGTGAACGGGGTGAAGCTTTCTTT
many | TRBJ2-3 | . | TRBV20-1 | CSASPGAPDTQYF | TGCAGTGCTAGTCCCGGGGCCCCAGATACGCAGTATTTT
. | TRBJ2-1 | TRBD2 | TRBV7-6 | CASSLAAGGGDNEQFF | TGTGCCAGCAGCTTAGCGGCTGGCGGGGGGGACAATGAGCAGTTCTTC
. | TRBJ2-7 | . | TRBV27 | CASSFGRSSYEQYF | TGTGCCAGCAGTTTCGGCAGAAGCTCCTACGAGCAGTACTTC
few | TRBJ1-2 | TRBD1 | TRBV5-1 | CASTSGGDYGYTF | TGCGCCAGCACGTCAGGGGGTGACTATGGCTACACCTTC
many | TRBJ1-2 | . | TRBV20-1 | CSARDILDREANYGYTF | TGCAGTGCTAGAGACATACTCGACAGAGAAGCTAACTATGGCTACACCTTC
few | TRBJ1-2 | . | TRBV4-1 | CASSQRTPEGYTF | TGCGCCAGCAGCCAAAGGACCCCAGAGGGCTACACCTTC
many | TRBJ1-1 | . | TRBV27 | CASSLLTGGALNTEAFF | TGTGCCAGCAGTTTATTGACTGGAGGGGCCTTGAACACTGAAGCTTTCTTT
many | TRBJ1-2 | . | TRBV4-1 | CASSQDPGSYGYTF | TGCGCCAGCAGCCAAGATCCCGGTAGCTATGGCTACACCTTC
. | TRBJ1-5 | . | TRBV20-1 | CSARGDGGIQPQHF | TGCAGTGCTAGAGGGGACGGTGGTATCCAGCCCCAGCATTTT
. | TRBJ2-3 | . | TRBV9 | CASSEIQGRRDTQYF | TGTGCCAGCAGCGAAATACAGGGGAGGAGAGATACGCAGTATTTT
. | TRBJ1-1 | . | TRBV12-3/TRBV12-4 | CASSFRWDTEAFF | TGTGCCAGCAGTTTCCGATGGGACACTGAAGCTTTCTTT
. | TRBJ1-1 | . | TRBV4-3 | CASSQDDGTEAFF | TGCGCCAGCAGCCAAGATGACGGAACTGAAGCTTTCTTT
many | TRBJ2-5 | . | TRBV7-7 | CASSANRDGETQYF | TGTGCCAGCAGCGCTAACAGGGACGGGGAGACCCAGTACTTC
. | TRBJ1-5 | . | TRBV6-6 | CASSYARGVFSNQPQHF | TGTGCCAGCAGTTATGCCAGGGGAGTTTTTAGCAATCAGCCCCAGCATTTT
many | TRBJ2-7 | TRBD2 | TRBV12-3/TRBV12-4 | CASSSGTSGARYEQYF | TGTGCCAGCAGCTCCGGGACTAGCGGGGCAAGATACGAGCAGTACTTC
many | TRBJ1-5 | . | TRBV6-2/TRBV6-3 | CASSYVAQPQHF | TGTGCCAGCAGTTACGTAGCCCAGCCCCAGCATTTT
few | TRBJ1-1 | TRBD1 | TRBV4-3 | CASSHRLYDRDRGRSEAFF | TGCGCCAGCAGCCACCGACTTTACGACCGGGACAGGGGAAGATCTGAAGCTTTCTTT
. | TRBJ1-6 | . | TRBV2 | CAATGNNNSPLHF | TGTGCAGCAACAGGCAACAATAATTCACCCCTCCACTTT
many | TRBJ2-5 | TRBD1 | TRBV29-1 | CSAAEQGETQYF | TGCAGCGCCGCGGAACAGGGGGAGACCCAGTACTTC
few | TRBJ1-1 | . | TRBV5-4 | CASSFGWDTEAFF | TGTGCCAGCAGCTTTGGGTGGGACACTGAAGCTTTCTTT
few | TRBJ1-1 | TRBD1 | TRBV12-5 | CASGSFYRGRTEAFF | TGTGCTAGTGGTTCCTTCTACAGGGGGAGAACTGAAGCTTTCTTT
. | TRBJ2-7 | TRBD2 | TRBV4-3 | CASSLAGAPHEQYF | TGCGCCAGCAGCTTAGCGGGGGCCCCCCACGAGCAGTACTTC
many | TRBJ2-1 | TRBD2 | TRBV12-3/TRBV12-4 | CASSHSGGVYNEQFF | TGTGCCAGCAGCCACAGCGGGGGGGTTTACAATGAGCAGTTCTTC
. | TRBJ2-7 | . | TRBV15 | CATSNLGDAYYEQYF | TGTGCCACCAGCAACCTTGGGGACGCATACTACGAGCAGTACTTC